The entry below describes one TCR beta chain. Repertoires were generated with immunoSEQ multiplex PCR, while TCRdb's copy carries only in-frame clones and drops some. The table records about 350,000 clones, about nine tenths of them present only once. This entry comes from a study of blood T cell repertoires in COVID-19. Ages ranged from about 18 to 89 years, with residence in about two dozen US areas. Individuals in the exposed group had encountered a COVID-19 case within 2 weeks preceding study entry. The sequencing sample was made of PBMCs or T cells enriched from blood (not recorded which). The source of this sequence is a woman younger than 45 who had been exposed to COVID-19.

The CDR3 here is CASTSGQGVSHYGYTF. The CDR3 DNA follows: TGCGCCAGCACCTCGGGACAGGGGGTCAGCCATTATGGCTACACCTTC. The chain joins TRBV5-1 to TRBJ1-2, with 11 bases identical to TRBD1. This CDR3 is built from 16 residues. With V trimmed by 6 bases and J by 5 bases, 12 bases remained unmatched. Germline-derived CDR1 and CDR2 are SGHRS and YFSETQ.